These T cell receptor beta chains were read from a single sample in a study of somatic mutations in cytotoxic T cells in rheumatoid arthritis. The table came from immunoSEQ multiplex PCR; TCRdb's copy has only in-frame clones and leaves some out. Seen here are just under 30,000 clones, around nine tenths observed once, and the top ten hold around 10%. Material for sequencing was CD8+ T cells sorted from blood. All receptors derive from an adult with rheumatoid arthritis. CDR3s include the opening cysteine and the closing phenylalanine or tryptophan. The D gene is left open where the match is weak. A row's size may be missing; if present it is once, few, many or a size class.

CDR3nt: TGTGCCACCAGCAGAGATAAAGCGGGAGGGCCCTCAGATACGCAGTATTTT
CDR3aa: CATSRDKAGGPSDTQYF
j_gene: TRBJ2-3
d_gene: TRBD2
v_gene: TRBV15
abundance: -

CDR3nt: TGTGCCAGCAGCACTGGGACGGCCCTCGGGGAGCTGTTTTTT
CDR3aa: CASSTGTALGELFF
j_gene: TRBJ2-2
d_gene: -
v_gene: TRBV5-5
abundance: -

CDR3nt: TGTGCTAGCAGCCCCGGGACTAGCACATACAATGAGCAGTTCTTC
CDR3aa: CASSPGTSTYNEQFF
j_gene: TRBJ2-1
d_gene: TRBD2
v_gene: TRBV7-7
abundance: -

CDR3nt: TGCGCCAGCAGCCCTATCCCGGAGGGGTTGTACGAGCAGTACTTC
CDR3aa: CASSPIPEGLYEQYF
j_gene: TRBJ2-7
d_gene: -
v_gene: TRBV5-1
abundance: -

CDR3nt: TGTGCCAGCAGTGAAGTGGGCTACGCAGAGCCCCAGCATTTT
CDR3aa: CASSEVGYAEPQHF
j_gene: TRBJ1-5
d_gene: -
v_gene: TRBV6-1
abundance: -

CDR3nt: TGTGCCAGCAGCTTAGGGAGGGACAGGGGGTTATCCTACGAGCAGTACTTC
CDR3aa: CASSLGRDRGLSYEQYF
j_gene: TRBJ2-7
d_gene: TRBD1
v_gene: TRBV11-2
abundance: -

CDR3nt: TGTGCCAGCAGTGACGGGGCATACTACAATGAGCAGTTCTTC
CDR3aa: CASSDGAYYNEQFF
j_gene: TRBJ2-1
d_gene: -
v_gene: TRBV6-1
abundance: -

CDR3nt: TGCGCCAGCAGCTTAGACAGATCCTACGAGCAGTACTTC
CDR3aa: CASSLDRSYEQYF
j_gene: TRBJ2-7
d_gene: -
v_gene: TRBV5-1
abundance: -

CDR3nt: TGCGCCAGCAGCCAAGAACCGCACCCCTACGAGCAGTACTTC
CDR3aa: CASSQEPHPYEQYF
j_gene: TRBJ2-7
d_gene: -
v_gene: TRBV4-1
abundance: -

CDR3nt: TGTGCCAGTAGTACCGGGACAGTGGATAACTATGGCTACACCTTC
CDR3aa: CASSTGTVDNYGYTF
j_gene: TRBJ1-2
d_gene: TRBD1
v_gene: TRBV19
abundance: -

CDR3nt: TGTGCCAGCAGTTTCCCAAGAGGGACACTCACAGATACGCAGTATTTT
CDR3aa: CASSFPRGTLTDTQYF
j_gene: TRBJ2-3
d_gene: -
v_gene: TRBV2
abundance: -

CDR3nt: TGTGCCAGCAGTGAAGCGCTGTCGACAGCTAACTATGGCTACACCTTC
CDR3aa: CASSEALSTANYGYTF
j_gene: TRBJ1-2
d_gene: -
v_gene: TRBV2
abundance: -

CDR3nt: TGTGCCAGCAGCTTACAGGGTAATGAGCAGTTCTTC
CDR3aa: CASSLQGNEQFF
j_gene: TRBJ2-1
d_gene: -
v_gene: TRBV11-2
abundance: once

CDR3nt: TGTGCCAGCAGCGTAGAAATCGGTCCCACCTACGAGCAGTACTTC
CDR3aa: CASSVEIGPTYEQYF
j_gene: TRBJ2-7
d_gene: -
v_gene: TRBV9
abundance: -

CDR3nt: TGTGCCAGCAGCTTAGCAACAGGCAATCAGCCCCAGCATTTT
CDR3aa: CASSLATGNQPQHF
j_gene: TRBJ1-5
d_gene: -
v_gene: TRBV7-9
abundance: -

CDR3nt: TGTGCCAGCAGTCCCCCCCAGGGGGGCGGGTACAATGAGCAGTTCTTC
CDR3aa: CASSPPQGGGYNEQFF
j_gene: TRBJ2-1
d_gene: -
v_gene: TRBV28
abundance: -

CDR3nt: TGTGCCAGCAGCAAAGGGGGACAGGGAAACTCTGGAAACACCATATATTTT
CDR3aa: CASSKGGQGNSGNTIYF
j_gene: TRBJ1-3
d_gene: -
v_gene: TRBV21-1
abundance: -

CDR3nt: TGTGCCAGCAGCTGGACAGGGGGCATGGGGGGAGAGACCCAGTACTTC
CDR3aa: CASSWTGGMGGETQYF
j_gene: TRBJ2-5
d_gene: TRBD1
v_gene: TRBV28
abundance: once

CDR3nt: TGTGCCAGCAGCCCGAGACTAGCGGGAGACTACAATGAGCAGTTCTTC
CDR3aa: CASSPRLAGDYNEQFF
j_gene: TRBJ2-1
d_gene: TRBD2
v_gene: TRBV5-6
abundance: -

CDR3nt: TGTGCCAGCGCCATGGGAAGCTCCTACAATGAGCAGTTCTTC
CDR3aa: CASAMGSSYNEQFF
j_gene: TRBJ2-1
d_gene: -
v_gene: TRBV27
abundance: -